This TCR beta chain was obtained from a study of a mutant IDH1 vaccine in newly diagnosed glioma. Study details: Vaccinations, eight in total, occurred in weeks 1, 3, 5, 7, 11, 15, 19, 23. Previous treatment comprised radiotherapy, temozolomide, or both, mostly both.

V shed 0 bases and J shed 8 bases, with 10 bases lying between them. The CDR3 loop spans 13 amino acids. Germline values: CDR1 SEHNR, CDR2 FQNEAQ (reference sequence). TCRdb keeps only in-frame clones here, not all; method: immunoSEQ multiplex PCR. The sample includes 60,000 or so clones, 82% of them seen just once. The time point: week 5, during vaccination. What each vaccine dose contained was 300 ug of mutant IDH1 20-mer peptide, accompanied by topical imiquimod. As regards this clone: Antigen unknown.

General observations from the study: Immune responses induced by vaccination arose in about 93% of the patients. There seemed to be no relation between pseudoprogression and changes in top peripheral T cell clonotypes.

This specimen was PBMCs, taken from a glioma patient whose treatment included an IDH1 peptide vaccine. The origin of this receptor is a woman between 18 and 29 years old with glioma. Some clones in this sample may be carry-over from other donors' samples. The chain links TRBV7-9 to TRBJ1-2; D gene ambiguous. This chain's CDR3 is CASSLAVGSGYTF. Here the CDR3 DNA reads TGTGCCAGCAGCTTAGCGGTAGGGTCCGGCTACACCTTC. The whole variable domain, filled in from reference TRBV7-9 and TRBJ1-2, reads DTGVSQNPRHKITKRGQNVTFRCDPISEHNRLYWYRQTLGQGPEFLTYFQNEAQLEKSRLLSDRFSAERPKGSFSTLEIQRTEQGDSAMYLCASSLAVGSGYTFGSGTRLTVV.